The 14 T cell receptor beta chains listed next were all sequenced from one sample in a study of OX40 agonist ivuxolimab in advanced cancers. Repertoires were generated with immunoSEQ multiplex PCR, while TCRdb's copy carries only in-frame clones and drops some. The table lists approximately 66,000 clones, around 89% of them singletons. The material was CD4+ or CD8+ T cells sorted from blood, obtained in a trial of the OX40 agonist ivuxolimab. The receptors derive from an adult with an advanced solid tumor such as melanoma, head and neck, liver or kidney cancer.

This clone is a singleton in its sample. The J gene is TRBJ2-7, the V gene TRBV4-3, with 7 bases lining up with TRBD2. Germline CDR1 is LGHNA and CDR2 is YSLEER. The V gene end was trimmed by 0 bases and the J gene end by 3 bases; junction bases not matched to a gene: 5. The CDR3 runs to 15 residues. The CDR3 DNA reads as TGCGCCAGCAGCCAAGAGGGGGGGAGCGACTACGAGCAGTACTTC. It is translated as CASSQEGGSDYEQYF.

The chain recombines TRBV29-1 with TRBJ2-7; TRBD1 is a possible D gene (5 bases). The CDR3 spans 15 residues. Trimming pared 3 bases from V and 4 bases from J, leaving 19 bases between. Germline-derived CDR1 and CDR2 are SQVTM and ANQGSEA. CDR3 sequence reads: CSVETDKDDSYEQYF. Here the CDR3 DNA reads TGCAGCGTTGAGACGGACAAGGATGACTCATACGAGCAGTACTTC.

V gene TRBV30 combines with J gene TRBJ1-1, with no clear D. The CDR3 extends over 13 amino acids. Germline CDR1 reads GTSNPN; CDR2 reads SVGIG (reference sequence). V lost 0 bases to trimming and J lost 5 bases, with 10 bases between them. CDR3 in amino acids: CAWSVGMGTEAFF. The CDR3 nucleotides read TGTGCCTGGAGTGTAGGGATGGGAACTGAAGCTTTCTTT.

The V and J genes are TRBV14 and TRBJ2-5, with 7 bases fitting TRBD1. Germline-derived CDR1 and CDR2 are SGHDN and FVKESK. The CDR3 is 13 residues long. Trimming removed 1 base from V and 11 bases from J; junction bases left unmatched: 7. The CDR3 sequence: CASSQGFTTGQYF. The CDR3 coding sequence is TGTGCCAGCAGCCAAGGGTTCACGACAGGGCAGTACTTC.

This chain uses TRBV7-2 with TRBJ1-1; D unclear. Germline V CDR1 and CDR2: SGHTA, FQGNSA. Deletions cut 5 bases from V and 5 bases from J, with 15 bases between. The CDR3 runs to 14 residues. The CDR3 reads CASSEGSSGTEAFF. The CDR3, as DNA: TGTGCCAGCAGCGAGGGAAGTTCCGGGACTGAAGCTTTCTTT. Full variable domain (outside the CDR3, taken from reference TRBV7-2 and TRBJ1-1): GAGVSQSPSNKVTEKGKDVELRCDPISGHTALYWYRQSLGQGLEFLIYFQGNSAPDKSGLPSDRFSAERTGGSVSTLTIQRTQQEDSAVYLCASSEGSSGTEAFFGQGTRLTVV.

The J gene is TRBJ2-7, the V gene TRBV5-8; 14 positions match TRBD2. This CDR3 is 18 amino acids long. The V gene end was trimmed by 0 bases and the J gene end by 2 bases; junction bases not matched to a gene: 7. Germline CDR1 and CDR2: SGHTS and YDEGEE. The CDR3: CASSLVGTSGGSTYEQYF. For the CDR3, the DNA is TGTGCCAGCAGCTTGGTAGGGACTAGCGGGGGTTCTACCTACGAGCAGTACTTC. The full variable domain, completed using reference TRBV5-8 and TRBJ2-7, is EAGVTQSPTHLIKTRGQQATLRCSPISGHTSVYWYQQALGLGLQFLLWYDEGEERNRGNFPPRFSGRQFPNYSSELNVNALELEDSALYLCASSLVGTSGGSTYEQYFGPGTRLTVT.

The V call is TRBV9, the J call TRBJ2-3, with a possible D match to TRBD1 (6 bases). Trimming removed 0 bases from V and 2 bases from J, with 10 bases in between. The CDR3 runs to 15 residues. CDR1 is SGDLS and CDR2 is YYNGEE in the germline V gene. The CDR3 region has the DNA TGTGCCAGCAGCGTAGAGGACAGAGACACAGATACGCAGTATTTT. As protein: CASSVEDRDTDTQYF.

The J gene is TRBJ2-1, the V gene TRBV7-9, with 7 positions matching TRBD1. This CDR3 has 13 amino acids. With V trimmed by 4 bases and J by 8 bases, 5 bases remained unmatched. From germline, CDR1 is SEHNR and CDR2 FQNEAQ (reference sequence). This CDR3 is CASSSRDSHEQFF. The DNA of the CDR3 is TGTGCCAGCAGCTCCCGGGACAGCCATGAGCAGTTCTTC.

V is TRBV7-9 and J is TRBJ1-1, with D unclear. Germline V lookup: CDR1 SEHNR, CDR2 FQNEAQ (reference sequence). Trimming cost V 5 bases and J 2 bases, with 6 bases left between them. CDR3 length equals 12 residues. The CDR3 coding sequence is TGTGCCAGCAGCCCCCCTAACACTGAAGCTTTCTTT. Its protein is CASSPPNTEAFF.

The chain combines TRBV27 with TRBJ1-1; TRBD1 is a possible D gene (5 bases). Germline lookup yields CDR1 MNHEY and CDR2 SMNVEV (reference sequence). V was pared by 5 bases and J by 4 bases, with 17 bases between. This CDR3 has 15 residues. The CDR3 region has the DNA TGTGCCAGCAGTCCCCCCCCGGGGGGAACCACTGAAGCTTTCTTT. It codes for CASSPPPGGTTEAFF.

This clone rates as medium-sized. The chain combines TRBV6-5 with TRBJ2-1; unclear D gene. The length of the CDR3 is 14 residues. Trimming shortened V by 5 bases and J by 7 bases, and 15 bases separated the two germline ends. Germline CDR1 MNHEY, CDR2 SVGAGI. The CDR3 DNA sequence: TGTGCCAGCAGTGAATCGGAAGAGTTAAATGAGCAGTTCTTC. This gives the protein CASSESEELNEQFF.

V is TRBV6-5 and J is TRBJ1-5; D ambiguous. Trimming left V 5 bases short and J 3 bases short, with 8 bases between. The CDR3 has 13 amino acids. CDR1 and CDR2 (germline): MNHEY, SVGAGI. The CDR3 DNA sequence: TGTGCCAGCAGTGCCGACATCAATCAGCCCCAGCATTTT. Its translation is CASSADINQPQHF.

The rearrangement joins TRBV13 to TRBJ2-7; D is ambiguous. CDR1 and CDR2 from the germline V gene are PRHDT and FYEKMQ (reference sequence). Trimming shortened V by 6 bases and J by 4 bases, and 16 bases separated the two germline ends. There are 14 residues in the CDR3. The CDR3 DNA reads TGTGCCAGCAGTTCAACCGACGACGGATACGAGCAGTACTTC. Translating gives CASSSTDDGYEQYF.

Notes on this clone: A read error may produce the germline difference seen at one junction end. The V call is TRBV6-5, the J call TRBJ2-3; D is unresolved. Germline V gene sequence: CDR1 MNHEY, CDR2 SVGAGI. The CDR3 consists of 11 residues. The CDR3 loop reads CASSYSNTQYF. The CDR3 nucleotides are TGTGCCAGCAGCTACTCGAATACGCAGTATTTT.